This TCR beta chain was retrieved from a study of T-cell memory formation after mild COVID-19. TCRdb fed the 5' RACE reads into MiXCR, producing one record per CDR3 protein. The table records about 190,000 distinct CDR3 sequences, over 9.5% of them present only once. The germline V gene has CDR1 SGHTA and CDR2 FQGNSA. The CDR3 extends over 14 amino acids. Trimming removed 5 bases from V and 2 bases from J, with 12 bases in between. The chain is built from TRBV7-2 and TRBJ1-1; tentative D call: TRBD1 (6 bases). The sequence came from a man between 18 and 35 years old who had mild COVID-19 (a few samples of this study predate the infection). Cell type and time point are not known. The sequencing sample was made of PBMCs or a T cell subset sorted from them (not recorded which). The CDR3 here is CASSPQGYNTEAFF. DNA for the CDR3: TGTGCCAGCAGCCCTCAGGGGTACAACACTGAAGCTTTCTTT.